The entry below describes one TCR beta chain. Its antigen is currently not known. No base-level quality is on record; no much larger clone is a single base apart. The library relied on 5' RACE. The sample was run on an Illumina HiSeq 2500. A second roughly 7 to 11 cycle PCR used a sample-barcoded 5' primer and a J-beta primer mix. A unique molecular identifier was introduced onto each TCR beta cDNA molecule by a template-switch 5' adaptor carrying 12 random nucleotides. Each sample yielded at least 2.5 million CDR3-containing paired-end reads. All of the RNA was converted into first-strand cDNA using the Mint cDNA synthesis kit, with a TRBC-specific oligonucleotide serving as the primer. Following uracil-DNA glycosylase treatment, all cDNA underwent a first 18-cycle PCR with the universal primers M1SS and BC2_uni_R. On the authors' methods: Normalization of each sample was performed by random selection of 1 million high-quality reads, each carrying a distinct molecular identifier. Reads sharing molecular identifiers were discarded rather than binned into consensus sequences. CDR3 identification, clonotype clustering and error correction used MiTCR with a Q25 quality threshold and the strictest error-elimination algorithm. Lower-bound total TCR beta diversity was estimated with a nonparametric unseen species model using Euler transformation. TCRdb itself trimmed the public reads at Q25 with fastp, ran MiXCR and retained productive beta chains. Identical CDR3 protein sequences are pooled into one entry, listed with their most common genes and DNA. The V and J calls follow TCRdb's processing rather than the paper's. The sample table records 600,000 to 850,000 distinct CDR3 sequences; roughly 41% of these occur just once. The ten largest clones capture about 20% of the sample.

This entry belongs to a study of blood T cells in healthy people across ages (dated by TCRdb to the mid-2010s). Regarding the study in general: In model experiments, template switching captured about one uniquely barcoded TCR beta cDNA molecule for every two T cells. Age-related changes in TCR beta repertoire diversity were measured in the study by deep sequencing normalized with unique cDNA molecular identifiers. The donors were divided into four age groups: young (average around 16 years), middle-aged (approximately 42), aged (around 59) and long-lived (around 80). To avoid experimental bias, donors of different ages were distributed randomly across sequencing lanes. The study analyzed two additional independent replicas of 1 million unique cDNA reads from the same blood draw for two donors, one aged 18 to 29 and one aged 80 or older.

CDR1 and CDR2 are read off the germline V gene as SGHTA and FQGNSA. The CDR3 holds 14 amino acids from the cysteine to the phenylalanine. The CDR3 DNA has 42 bases and is translated from base 1. Relative to germline, V is 2 bases shorter and J is 5 bases shorter, with 12 bases between their ends. Systemically healthy Caucasian individuals from Russia, approximately 39 in total and aged 6 to 90 years, were included as donors. Approximately 9 milliliters of peripheral blood were collected from each donor into EDTA-treated Vacutainer tubes. PBMCs were isolated by Ficoll-Paque density-gradient centrifugation, with at least 7 million obtained per sample. Trizol reagent was used to extract total RNA from the PBMCs, yielding at least 5.5 micrograms per sample. The percentages of naive CD45RAhigh/CD27high T cells were determined by flow cytometry on a PBMC aliquot from every donor. Results and caveats for the whole study, not just this receptor: The percentage of naive T cells measured by flow cytometry correlated strongly with observed TCR beta diversity. Since profiling was done on bulk unsorted PBMCs, naive and antigen-experienced compartments could not be conclusively compared. Compared with the aged group, the long-lived group had more naive CD4+ T cells, fewer expanded clones and increased TCR diversity, suggesting age selection. Total diversity estimates from one million sequenced T cells were considered lower bounds and underestimates. Because the CMV infection status of the donors was unknown, age-related changes in expanded clonotypes may potentially have been confounded. Observed TCR beta diversity per million T cells fell roughly linearly with age, and a significant reduction was already apparent by age around 40.

Sequencing was done on a sample of blood. The TCR was taken from a woman aged 55-70 years in good health. The chain is assembled from TRBV7-2 and TRBJ1-1; the best D guess is TRBD1, with 6 bases matching. Read as DNA, the sequence is TGTGCCAGCAGCTTAATCGGGGGGCCAACTGAAGCTTTCTTT. Protein translation: CASSLIGGPTEAFF.